These 26 T cell receptor beta chains were all obtained from the same sample, sequenced in a study of CD8 T cells in ankylosing spondylitis. In TCRdb, the 5' RACE reads were re-called with MiXCR into one record per CDR3 protein. The data hold a few hundred thousand distinct CDR3 sequences, with 20% to 30% observed a single time. Material: blood, either unsorted or a sorted T cell fraction (not recorded which). Receptors were obtained from a male donor with ankylosing spondylitis or in good health (not recorded which).

There are a few counts of this clonotype. CDR3: CASSPGQVLETQYF. CDR3 DNA: TGTGCCAGCAGCCCCGGACAGGTTCTAGAGACCCAGTACTTC. The chain uses TRBV6-1 and TRBJ2-5, with 7 positions matching TRBD1. The CDR3 length is 14 residues. The germline gives CDR1 MNHNS, CDR2 SASEGT. V lost 6 bases to trimming and J lost 4 bases; unmatched junction nucleotides: 8.

This clonotype was seen many times. V and J are TRBV20-1 and TRBJ1-5, with D possibly being TRBD1 (5 bases). Germline V CDR1 and CDR2: DFQATT, SNEGSKA (reference sequence). V was clipped by 0 bases and J by 5 bases, with 11 bases between them. The CDR3 covers 14 residues. In nucleotides, the CDR3 is TGCAGTGCTAGAGATCGGGACGGCTATCAGCCCCAGCATTTT. This codes for CSARDRDGYQPQHF.

This clonotype was observed a few times. The chain carries TRBV20-1 and TRBJ2-7; 7 bases fit TRBD1. The germline gives CDR1 DFQATT, CDR2 SNEGSKA (reference sequence). Trimming removed 5 bases from V and 2 bases from J; junction bases left unmatched: 15. CDR3 length: 16 residues. Here the CDR3 reads CSARYAVRDRAYEQYF. CDR3 sequence (DNA): TGCAGTGCTCGCTACGCGGTTCGGGACAGAGCCTACGAGCAGTACTTC.

The chain has TRBV5-1 and TRBJ2-7; D is ambiguous. CDR3 length: 11 residues. Trimming left V 5 bases short and J 5 bases short, with 8 bases between. Germline CDR1 reads SGHRS; CDR2 reads YFSETQ. CDR3 loop: CASRFYDEQYF. The DNA for the CDR3 is TGCGCCAGCAGATTTTACGACGAGCAGTACTTC.

The rearrangement joins TRBV29-1 to TRBJ1-1; 8 positions agree with TRBD1. The length of the CDR3 is 15 residues. With 4 bases clipped from V and 5 bases from J, the junction kept 12 bases outside the gene matches. The V gene's germline CDR1 is SQVTM and CDR2 ANQGSEA. CDR3 DNA: TGCAGCGTTGGGGGACAGCAGGGGGCCGCGACTGAAGCTTTCTTT. Protein sequence: CSVGGQQGAATEAFF. Together with reference TRBV29-1 and TRBJ1-1, the CDR3 gives the full variable domain: SAVISQKPSRDICQRGTSLTIQCQVDSQVTMMFWYRQQPGQSLTLIATANQGSEATYESGFVIDKFPISRPNLTFSTLTVSNMSPEDSSIYLCSVGGQQGAATEAFFGQGTRLTVV.

At least ten counts were recorded for this clonotype. The chain is built from TRBV29-1 and TRBJ1-1; no definite D call. Germline V gene sequence: CDR1 SQVTM, CDR2 ANQGSEA. The CDR3 covers 13 residues. V was pared by 6 bases and J by 6 bases, with 17 bases between. The CDR3 sequence is CSVFDGRWAEAFF. Written as DNA, the CDR3 is TGCAGCGTCTTCGACGGCCGCTGGGCTGAAGCTTTCTTT.

This clonotype was detected ten times or more. The gene calls are TRBV5-1 and TRBJ2-5; perhaps TRBD2 as D (5 bases). The V and J ends lost 4 bases and 2 bases respectively, with 12 bases between them. The CDR3 sequence is 14 residues long. CDR1 and CDR2 (germline): SGHRS, YFSETQ. The CDR3 DNA reads as TGCGCCAGCAGCGTGGGAGCGAGTCAAGAGACCCAGTACTTC. Amino acids: CASSVGASQETQYF.

The sample holds many counts of this clonotype. The chain is built from TRBV10-3 and TRBJ2-1; tentative D call: TRBD1 (7 bases). Germline-derived CDR1 and CDR2 are ENHRY and SYGVKD. Trimming stripped 3 bases from V and 4 bases from J, with 16 bases between. This CDR3 has 16 amino acids. CDR3: CAISEGWQGGYNEQFF. As DNA, the CDR3 is TGTGCCATCAGTGAAGGTTGGCAGGGGGGTTACAATGAGCAGTTCTTC.

This chain uses TRBV20-1 with TRBJ2-5; 10 bases are shared with TRBD2. This CDR3 spans 13 amino acids. V was clipped by 1 base and J by 5 bases; unmatched bases: 1. Germline V gene sequence: CDR1 DFQATT, CDR2 SNEGSKA (reference sequence). The CDR3, as DNA: TGCAGTGCTAGAGCAGCGGGAGGGGAGACCCAGTACTTC. It yields the protein CSARAAGGETQYF.

V and J are TRBV9 and TRBJ2-3, with 11 nucleotides matching TRBD1. The germline V gene has CDR1 SGDLS and CDR2 YYNGEE. V was pared by 4 bases and J by 1 base, with 5 bases of the junction left unmatched. The CDR3 length is 16 residues. The CDR3 here is CASSPRDRGGTDTQYF. The DNA for the CDR3 is TGTGCCAGCAGCCCGCGGGACAGGGGGGGCACAGATACGCAGTATTTT.

At least ten counts were recorded for this clonotype. The chain has TRBV29-1 and TRBJ2-3; D not resolved. Trimming cost V 4 bases and J 1 base, with 9 bases left between them. The CDR3 runs 13 residues. Per germline, CDR1 SQVTM and CDR2 ANQGSEA. The CDR3: CSVGPQRTDTQYF. CDR3 coding DNA: TGCAGCGTTGGGCCCCAGCGCACAGATACGCAGTATTTT.

V is TRBV28 and J is TRBJ2-7, with TRBD1 as a possible D gene (6 bases). Germline V gene sequence: CDR1 MDHEN, CDR2 SYDVKM. Trimming stripped 7 bases from V and 1 base from J, with 11 bases between. The length of the CDR3 is 13 residues. The CDR3 spells CASNHRESYEQYF. The CDR3 DNA is TGTGCCAGCAACCACAGGGAATCCTACGAGCAGTACTTC.

The V and J genes are TRBV29-1 and TRBJ2-5; D not resolved. The length of the CDR3 is 13 residues. Germline lookup yields CDR1 SQVTM and CDR2 ANQGSEA. V lost 2 bases to trimming and J lost 5 bases, with 12 bases between them. The CDR3 DNA sequence: TGCAGCGTTGAATTGCAGCCAGGCGAGACCCAGTACTTC. Protein: CSVELQPGETQYF. The complete variable domain, with remaining parts taken from reference TRBV29-1 and TRBJ2-5, reads SAVISQKPSRDICQRGTSLTIQCQVDSQVTMMFWYRQQPGQSLTLIATANQGSEATYESGFVIDKFPISRPNLTFSTLTVSNMSPEDSSIYLCSVELQPGETQYFGPGTRLLVL.

V gene TRBV12-3 or TRBV12-4 combines with J gene TRBJ1-1; D is uncertain. The CDR3 runs to 14 residues. The germline V and J ends were trimmed by 7 bases and 2 bases, with 14 bases remaining between them. The CDR3 sequence: CASTPTGINTEAFF. CDR3 nucleotide sequence: TGTGCCAGCACCCCGACGGGAATCAACACTGAAGCTTTCTTT.

The table lists this clonotype with many counts. The chain employs TRBV9 and TRBJ2-7; TRBD1 agrees at 7 bases. CDR3 length: 13 amino acids. CDR1 is SGDLS and CDR2 is YYNGEE in the germline V gene. V was clipped by 3 bases and J by 5 bases; unmatched bases: 5. CDR3 amino acids: CASSARGRNEQYF. The CDR3, as DNA: TGTGCCAGCAGCGCTAGGGGGCGGAACGAGCAGTACTTC.

This clonotype was counted many times. This sequence joins TRBV7-8 and TRBJ1-1; D remains ambiguous. The CDR3 runs 11 residues. The germline CDR1 and CDR2 sequences are SGHVS and FQNEAQ. Trimming took off 5 bases at V and 7 bases at J, with 8 bases between the two ends. The DNA of the CDR3 is TGTGCCAGCAGCCGCCGGGATGAAGCTTTCTTT. Amino acid sequence: CASSRRDEAFF.

There are a few counts of this clonotype. The chain recombines TRBV5-5 with TRBJ2-7, with D uncertain. Germline V CDR1 and CDR2: SGHKS, YYEKEE (reference sequence). The CDR3 consists of 15 residues. The V end lost 0 bases, the J end lost 2 bases, and 12 bases lay between the germline ends. The CDR3 protein is CASSLGPSGAYEQYF. CDR3 DNA: TGTGCCAGCAGCTTGGGTCCTTCAGGTGCCTACGAGCAGTACTTC.

This clonotype was recorded many times. V usage is TRBV20-1 and J usage is TRBJ2-7; D gene unclear. Germline CDR1 reads DFQATT; CDR2 reads SNEGSKA (reference sequence). CDR3 length: 10 residues. V was cut by 5 bases and J by 5 bases, with 7 bases left in between. The DNA for the CDR3 is TGCAGTGCTTCAGGTAACGAGCAGTACTTC. Translation: CSASGNEQYF.

The J gene is TRBJ2-5, the V gene TRBV12-3 or TRBV12-4; 12 nucleotides align to TRBD1. The V gene end was trimmed by 3 bases and the J gene end by 7 bases; junction bases not matched to a gene: 12. The CDR3 spans 17 residues. The CDR3 is CASSFPGGTGGSGTQYF. The CDR3 DNA sequence: TGTGCCAGCAGTTTTCCGGGGGGGACAGGGGGCTCTGGGACCCAGTACTTC.

This clonotype turned up a few times. CDR3 DNA sequence: TGTGCCACCAGCAGAGACTGGCGGGAGACCCAGTACTTC. Translation gives CATSRDWRETQYF. The chain carries TRBV15 and TRBJ2-5; D is undetermined. Germline V gives CDR1 LNHNV, CDR2 YYDKDF (reference sequence). CDR3 size: 13 residues. Trimming stripped 0 bases from V and 5 bases from J, with 7 bases between.

This clonotype occurred many times. This chain connects TRBV28 to TRBJ2-5; the D gene is possibly TRBD1 (5 bases). The CDR3 is made up of 15 amino acids. Trimming left V 6 bases short and J 2 bases short, with 16 bases between. Germline lookup yields CDR1 MDHEN and CDR2 SYDVKM. This CDR3 is CASSTGGRLQETQYF. CDR3 nucleotide sequence: TGTGCCAGCAGCACAGGTGGGCGGTTACAAGAGACCCAGTACTTC. Filled out from reference TRBV28 and TRBJ2-5, the complete variable domain reads DVKVTQSSRYLVKRTGEKVFLECVQDMDHENMFWYRQDPGLGLRLIYFSYDVKMKEKGDIPEGYSVSREKKERFSLILESASTNQTSMYLCASSTGGRLQETQYFGPGTRLLVL.

Ten or more counts support this clonotype. J is TRBJ2-1 and V is TRBV5-1; 9 bases agree with TRBD1. Germline assignment: CDR1 SGHRS and CDR2 YFSETQ. Germline trimming cut 4 bases from V and 6 bases from J; bases unmatched to any gene: 11. The CDR3 length is 16 residues. This CDR3 reads CASSLGGTGPFNEQFF. The CDR3 DNA is TGCGCCAGCAGCCTTGGCGGGACAGGGCCTTTCAATGAGCAGTTCTTC.

The chain employs TRBV20-1 and TRBJ2-7; possibly TRBD1 or TRBD2 for D (6 bases each). The CDR3 spans 15 residues. Trimming shortened V by 0 bases and J by 0 bases, and 12 bases separated the two germline ends. Germline CDR1 reads DFQATT; CDR2 reads SNEGSKA (reference sequence). The CDR3 DNA is TGCAGTGCTAGAGATCCCGGGGGCCTCTCCTACGAGCAGTACTTC. Amino acids: CSARDPGGLSYEQYF.

The chain combines TRBV20-1 with TRBJ1-5; possibly TRBD1 for D (5 bases). Looked up from germline, CDR1 is DFQATT and CDR2 is SNEGSKA (reference sequence). The length of the CDR3 is 13 residues. Trimming removed 6 bases at V and 5 bases at J, with 14 bases between. CDR3 residues: CSAAGGGYQPQHF. CDR3 DNA: TGCAGTGCCGCGGGGGGAGGATATCAGCCCCAGCATTTT.

The chain carries TRBV15 and TRBJ2-5; tentative D call: TRBD2 (6 bases). Germline V gene sequence: CDR1 LNHNV, CDR2 YYDKDF (reference sequence). Trimming cost V 3 bases and J 5 bases, with 10 bases left between them. CDR3 size: 13 residues. CDR3 coding DNA: TGTGCCACCAGCAGTTCGGGGGTTGAGACCCAGTACTTC. It yields the protein CATSSSGVETQYF.

The chain carries TRBV12-3 or TRBV12-4 and TRBJ2-7; D is possibly TRBD1 (5 bases). There are 12 residues in the CDR3. Trimming removed 7 bases from V and 4 bases from J, with 11 bases in between. Written as DNA, the CDR3 is TGTGCCAGCACAAAGGGGCAGTACGAGCAGTACTTC. This sequence encodes CASTKGQYEQYF.